The 17 T cell receptor beta chains below were found in one sample sequenced in a study of blood T cell repertoires in COVID-19. The data were produced by immunoSEQ multiplex PCR, yet TCRdb's version contains in-frame clones alone and is incomplete. The table shows around 310,000 clones, with about 91% occurring only once. Sequencing was performed on PBMCs or T cells enriched from blood (not recorded which). The receptor set was obtained from a woman aged 40-49 years who had recovered from COVID-19.

This chain connects TRBV5-4 to TRBJ2-1; 11 nucleotides line up with TRBD2. From germline, CDR1 is SGHNT and CDR2 YYREEE (reference sequence). CDR3 size: 15 residues. The J segment lost 4 bases and the V segment lost 0 bases, leaving 0 bases of the junction unmatched. The CDR3 bases are TGTGCCAGCAGCTTGGGGACTAGCGGGTACAATGAGCAGTTCTTC. It yields the protein CASSLGTSGYNEQFF.

V gene TRBV7-8 combines with J gene TRBJ1-5, with 10 bases identical to TRBD1. J lost 6 bases, V lost 6 bases, and 8 bases had no gene match. CDR1 and CDR2 from the germline V gene are SGHVS and FQNEAQ. This CDR3 has 15 residues. The CDR3 here is CASSPGTGVPQPQHF. CDR3 bases: TGTGCCAGCAGTCCCGGGACAGGGGTTCCTCAGCCCCAGCATTTT. The complete variable domain, with remaining parts taken from reference TRBV7-8 and TRBJ1-5, reads GAGVSQSPRYKVAKRGQDVALRCDPISGHVSLFWYQQALGQGPEFLTYFQNEAQLDKSGLPSDRFFAERPEGSVSTLKIQRTQQEDSAVYLCASSPGTGVPQPQHFGDGTRLSIL.

This clone has ten or more counts. This CDR3 is also generated by other DNA sequences in the sample. The chain is built from TRBV20-1 and TRBJ1-2, with no clear D. This CDR3 is built from 12 residues. Germline-derived CDR1 and CDR2 are DFQATT and SNEGSKA (reference sequence). Trimming stripped 3 bases from V and 3 bases from J, with 8 bases between. CDR3 bases: TGCAGTGCTAGTCGCGGAGACTATGGCTACACCTTC. Translated: CSASRGDYGYTF.

The CDR3 DNA reads as TGTGCCAGCAGGCGCGGGGAGCTGTTTTTT. Translating it yields CASRRGELFF. The chain employs TRBV12-3 or TRBV12-4 and TRBJ2-2; D uncertain. With 6 bases removed from V and 7 bases from J, the gap between germline ends came to 3 bases. This CDR3 is built from 10 residues.

This clone was seen once. This chain links TRBV19 with TRBJ2-2; TRBD2 matches 15 bases. CDR1 LNHDA and CDR2 SQIVND come from the germline V gene (reference sequence). This CDR3 has 17 residues. With V trimmed by 5 bases and J by 5 bases, 6 bases remained unmatched. The CDR3 region has the DNA TGTGCCAGTAGTCCCGGGACTAGCGGGAGGAAAACCGGGGAGCTGTTTTTT. It specifies CASSPGTSGRKTGELFF.

The V gene is TRBV7-3, the J gene TRBJ2-7; 12 nucleotides align to TRBD2. CDR1 SGHTA and CDR2 FQGTGA come from the germline V gene. Germline trimming cut 2 bases from V and 7 bases from J; bases unmatched to any gene: 6. This CDR3 is 15 amino acids long. In DNA form, the CDR3 reads TGTGCCAGCAGCTTACTAGCGGGAGGGCCATGGGAGCAGTACTTC. As protein: CASSLLAGGPWEQYF.

V usage is TRBV15 and J usage is TRBJ2-1; TRBD2 agrees at 8 bases. Trimming cost V 0 bases and J 6 bases; bases outside gene matches: 4. The CDR3 runs to 15 residues. Germline loops: CDR1 LNHNV, CDR2 YYDKDF (reference sequence). The CDR3 nucleotides are TGTGCCACCAGCAGAGAAGCGGGGGTGGGCAATGAGCAGTTCTTC. Its translation is CATSREAGVGNEQFF.

The V gene is TRBV5-1, the J gene TRBJ1-5; D is unclear. V lost 0 bases, J lost 1 base, and 5 bases lay in between. This CDR3 is 14 amino acids long. Germline loops: CDR1 SGHRS, CDR2 YFSETQ. CDR3 loop: CASSLGESNQPQHF. CDR3 DNA sequence: TGCGCCAGCAGCTTGGGGGAGAGCAATCAGCCCCAGCATTTT.

This clone was detected a few times. The chain carries TRBV27 and TRBJ2-2; TRBD2 aligns across 7 bases. The CDR3 extends over 12 amino acids. J lost 4 bases, V lost 8 bases, and 1 base had no gene match. CDR1 MNHEY and CDR2 SMNVEV come from the germline V gene (reference sequence). CDR3 DNA: TGTGCCAGCGGGAGGGCCACCGGGGAGCTGTTTTTT. This sequence encodes CASGRATGELFF.

V is TRBV19 and J is TRBJ2-7; TRBD2 might be the D (6 bases). CDR3 length: 15 residues. The V end was cut by 2 bases, the J end by 2 bases, with 13 bases between. Germline CDR1 and CDR2: LNHDA and SQIVND (reference sequence). The DNA of the CDR3 is TGTGCCAGTAGTATATTTAGCGGTTCTACCTACGAGCAGTACTTC. Residues: CASSIFSGSTYEQYF.

This chain connects TRBV18 to TRBJ1-2; TRBD1 agrees at 7 bases. The length of the CDR3 is 14 residues. Germline assignment: CDR1 KGHSH and CDR2 LQKENI. V shed 3 bases, J shed 8 bases, and the junction held 9 bases outside the gene matches. The CDR3 nucleotides are TGTGCCAGCTCACCGGTGGAGGGGGCGGGAGGCTACACCTTC. This translates into CASSPVEGAGGYTF.

The J gene is TRBJ1-5, the V gene TRBV6-5; tentative D call: TRBD1 (5 bases). CDR3 length: 13 residues. Germline assignment: CDR1 MNHEY and CDR2 SVGAGI. V was clipped by 6 bases and J by 7 bases, with 13 bases between them. The CDR3 spells CASRRQGSQPQHF. In nucleotides, the CDR3 is TGTGCCAGCAGACGTCAGGGTAGCCAGCCCCAGCATTTT.

The gene calls are TRBV19 and TRBJ2-2, with TRBD2 as a possible D gene (6 bases). The germline V and J ends were trimmed by 5 bases and 8 bases, with 15 bases remaining between them. The CDR3 covers 14 residues. Germline values: CDR1 LNHDA, CDR2 SQIVND (reference sequence). CDR3 DNA sequence: TGTGCCAGTAGTCTGGGGGGACGCCCTGGGGAGCTGTTTTTT. Encoded protein: CASSLGGRPGELFF.

V gene TRBV6-4 combines with J gene TRBJ2-1; 15 bases line up with TRBD2. The CDR3 runs to 19 residues. From germline, CDR1 is MRHNA and CDR2 SNTAGT. V lost 0 bases and J lost 4; bases outside the gene matches: 7. The CDR3 spells CASSDSPGLAGGQYNEQFF. Here the CDR3 DNA reads TGTGCCAGCAGTGACTCCCCGGGACTAGCGGGGGGACAATACAATGAGCAGTTCTTC.

The chain is built from TRBV3-1 (or the pseudogene TRBV3-2) and TRBJ2-3, with 9 positions matching TRBD2. Germline trimming cut 0 bases from V and 4 bases from J; bases unmatched to any gene: 5. Looked up from germline, CDR1 is LGHDT and CDR2 is YNNKEL (reference sequence). CDR3 length: 16 residues. CDR3 residues: CASSQEPAGGSDTQYF. For the CDR3, the DNA is TGTGCCAGCAGCCAAGAACCAGCGGGAGGTTCAGATACGCAGTATTTT.

V gene TRBV11-2 combines with J gene TRBJ2-4; 10 bases line up with TRBD2. Trimming at V came to 1 base and at J to 6 bases, leaving 6 bases not matched to a gene. There are 16 residues in the CDR3. Germline V gene lookup returns CDR1 SGHAT and CDR2 FQNNGV. DNA for the CDR3: TGTGCCAGCAGCTTAGCCTCTAGCGGGGGACGAAACATTCAGTACTTC. Its translation is CASSLASSGGRNIQYF.

This clone appeared a single time. V is TRBV5-5 and J is TRBJ1-5, with D possibly being TRBD1 (6 bases). Trimming left V 5 bases short and J 4 bases short, with 16 bases between. CDR1 and CDR2 from the germline V gene are SGHKS and YYEKEE (reference sequence). CDR3 size: 15 residues. CDR3 bases: TGTGCCAGCAGGTACGGACAGAATCAAAATCAGCCCCAGCATTTT. Protein sequence: CASRYGQNQNQPQHF.